What follows are 30 T cell receptor beta chains derived from one specimen sequenced in a study of blood T cell repertoires in COVID-19. TCRdb's copy holds only in-frame clones and misses some; the assay was immunoSEQ multiplex PCR. Among around 440,000 clones listed, more than 70% were seen once. Sequenced material: peripheral blood. Receptor source: a woman aged 50 to 60 with COVID-19, enrolled during active disease.

The V and J genes are TRBV25-1 and TRBJ1-2; D may be TRBD1 (5 bases). Trimming cost V 2 bases and J 0 bases, with 7 bases left between them. Looked up from germline, CDR1 is MGHDK and CDR2 is SYGVNS. This CDR3 has 14 amino acids. The CDR3 is CASSERGSNYGYTF. In DNA form, the CDR3 reads TGTGCCAGCAGTGAAAGGGGCTCTAACTATGGCTACACCTTC.

The chain uses TRBV30 and TRBJ1-2; no clear D. In germline, CDR1 is GTSNPN, CDR2 SVGIG (reference sequence). This CDR3 comprises 13 residues. Trimming removed 2 bases from V and 0 bases from J, with 7 bases in between. CDR3 bases: TGTGCCTGGAGTTCGCAGGCTAACTATGGCTACACCTTC. Translated: CAWSSQANYGYTF.

This clone was detected only once. This chain connects TRBV5-1 to TRBJ2-3; 7 bases align to TRBD1. Germline loops: CDR1 SGHRS, CDR2 YFSETQ. CDR3 size: 16 residues. Trimming cost V 1 base and J 3 bases; bases outside gene matches: 8. CDR3 in amino acids: CASSLIGTDSTDTQYF. The CDR3 DNA reads as TGCGCCAGCAGCTTGATAGGGACAGACTCAACAGATACGCAGTATTTT. The full variable domain, completed using reference TRBV5-1 and TRBJ2-3, is KAGVTQTPRYLIKTRGQQVTLSCSPISGHRSVSWYQQTPGQGLQFLFEYFSETQRNKGNFPGRFSGRQFSNSRSEMNVSTLELGDSALYLCASSLIGTDSTDTQYFGPGTRLTVL.

There are a few counts of this clone. The chain couples TRBV5-5 to TRBJ1-1, with D unclear. V was shortened by 4 bases and J by 5 bases, with 9 bases between the two germline ends. The CDR3 is made up of 12 amino acids. The germline V gene encodes CDR1 SGHKS and CDR2 YYEKEE (reference sequence). The DNA of the CDR3 is TGTGCCAGCAGCCTTACGGGGACTGAAGCTTTCTTT. Translating it yields CASSLTGTEAFF.

The V gene is TRBV4-1, the J gene TRBJ1-6; the D is unclear. In germline, CDR1 is MGHRA, CDR2 YSYEKL. This CDR3 has 15 amino acids. V was shortened by 4 bases and J by 9 bases, with 16 bases between the two germline ends. CDR3 sequence (DNA): TGCGCCAGCAGCCTCTCCCTTTACAGCAGTTCACCCCTCCACTTT. It codes for CASSLSLYSSSPLHF.

This rearrangement joins TRBV30 to TRBJ1-2; 7 nucleotides match TRBD1. Germline CDR1 is GTSNPN and CDR2 is SVGIG (reference sequence). The CDR3 has 12 amino acids. Trimming removed 8 bases from V and 6 bases from J; junction bases left unmatched: 9. The CDR3 nucleotides are TGTGCCCAAGGACAGGCCGGACATGGCTACACCTTC. It yields the protein CAQGQAGHGYTF.

In this sample, this clone turned up once. This chain joins TRBV2 and TRBJ1-3; D gene ambiguous. Trimming pared 11 bases from V and 8 bases from J, leaving 13 bases between. The germline V gene encodes CDR1 SNHLY and CDR2 FYNNEI. CDR3 length: 11 residues. The CDR3 loop reads CAVEVAYTIYF. The CDR3, as DNA: TGTGCCGTCGAGGTGGCGTACACCATATATTTT.

This chain joins TRBV3-1 (or the pseudogene TRBV3-2) and TRBJ2-7, with 9 bases fitting TRBD1. The CDR3 spans 15 residues. Germline V gene lookup returns CDR1 LGHDT and CDR2 YNNKEL (reference sequence). Germline trimming cut 1 base from V and 2 bases from J; bases unmatched to any gene: 3. The CDR3: CASSQGWTGAYEQYF. The CDR3 region has the DNA TGTGCCAGCAGCCAAGGGTGGACAGGGGCCTACGAGCAGTACTTC.

V gene TRBV18 combines with J gene TRBJ1-6; TRBD1 matches at 10 bases. There are 15 residues in the CDR3. Germline V gives CDR1 KGHSH, CDR2 LQKENI. Unmatched junction bases numbered 1, after V lost 3 bases and J lost 5 bases. Here the CDR3 reads CASSPGTGDNSPLHF. The CDR3 DNA sequence: TGTGCCAGCTCACCCGGGACAGGGGATAATTCACCCCTCCACTTT.

As DNA, the CDR3 is TGTGCCACCAGTGATTCCGGAGGGGCCGGGCCCTACGAGCAGTACTTC. Translated: CATSDSGGAGPYEQYF. This rearrangement joins TRBV24-1 to TRBJ2-7; maybe TRBD2 (6 bases). With 2 bases removed from V and 2 bases from J, the gap between germline ends came to 15 bases. There are 16 residues in the CDR3. The germline V gene encodes CDR1 KGHDR and CDR2 SFDVKD.

The chain carries TRBV5-4 and TRBJ1-2; D call uncertain. There are 12 residues in the CDR3. V lost 0 bases and J lost 4, with 4 bases in between. CDR1 is SGHNT, CDR2 YYREEE, per germline (reference sequence). Written as DNA, the CDR3 is TGTGCCAGCAGCTTGGCAGGCTATGGCTACACCTTC. The encoded protein is CASSLAGYGYTF.

The CDR3 nucleotides read TGTGCCAGCAGCCAAAAGGGGGGGGTCCCTAACTATGGCTACACCTTC. Amino acids: CASSQKGGVPNYGYTF. The chain has TRBV4-2 and TRBJ1-2; D possibly corresponds to TRBD1 (6 bases). With 2 bases removed from V and 0 bases from J, the gap between germline ends came to 13 bases. The CDR3 sequence is 16 residues long. Germline values: CDR1 LGHNA, CDR2 YNFKEQ.

The rearrangement joins TRBV27 to TRBJ2-3; 9 bases agree with TRBD2. Germline-derived CDR1 and CDR2 are MNHEY and SMNVEV (reference sequence). Trimming removed 2 bases from V and 6 bases from J; junction bases left unmatched: 3. This CDR3 comprises 14 residues. The CDR3 sequence is CASSLRSGGDTQYF. CDR3 nucleotides: TGTGCCAGCAGTTTAAGGAGCGGGGGGGATACGCAGTATTTT.

This rearrangement joins TRBV20-1 to TRBJ1-2; no clear D. The CDR3 covers 11 residues. V lost 2 bases and J 4 bases, leaving 5 bases between the germline ends. Germline CDR1 DFQATT, CDR2 SNEGSKA (reference sequence). The CDR3 sequence is CSARSFYGYTF. In DNA, the CDR3 is TGCAGTGCTAGAAGCTTCTATGGCTACACCTTC.

The V gene is TRBV7-9, the J gene TRBJ1-1; D perhaps matches TRBD1 (5 bases). The CDR3 has 16 residues. The germline V gene encodes CDR1 SEHNR and CDR2 FQNEAQ (reference sequence). The V and J ends lost 2 bases and 5 bases respectively, with 18 bases between them. The CDR3 DNA reads as TGTGCCAGCAGCTTAATGACGGGGGGATTGGGGACTGAAGCTTTCTTT. It codes for CASSLMTGGLGTEAFF.

The rearrangement joins TRBV27 to TRBJ1-2, with TRBD1 as a possible D gene (6 bases). The CDR3 extends over 16 amino acids. The V and J ends lost 6 bases and 5 bases respectively, with 22 bases between them. CDR1 MNHEY and CDR2 SMNVEV come from the germline V gene (reference sequence). The CDR3 sequence is CASRSLRGARGYGYTF. The CDR3 region has the DNA TGTGCCAGCAGATCACTCCGGGGCGCTAGGGGGTATGGCTACACCTTC.

The genes are TRBV11-2 and TRBJ2-2, with 11 bases identical to TRBD2. The germline gives CDR1 SGHAT, CDR2 FQNNGV. CDR3 size: 18 residues. V trimming: 4 bases; J trimming: 5 bases; junction bases outside the gene matches: 12. CDR3 sequence (DNA): TGTGCCAGCAGCTCAATAGCGGGGGGGCTCGAGAGGACCGGGGAGCTGTTTTTT. This sequence encodes CASSSIAGGLERTGELFF.

In regard to this clone: The junction and the germline gene differ at one end; a read error may be behind it. CDR3 sequence (DNA): TGTGCCAGCAGCTTCTACCATGAGCAGTTCTTC. It codes for CASSFYHEQFF. The rearrangement links TRBV11-2 to TRBJ2-1, with D unclear. The germline CDR1 and CDR2 sequences are SGHAT and FQNNGV. The CDR3 loop spans 11 amino acids.

This chain links TRBV18 with TRBJ2-3, with D tentatively TRBD2 (5 bases). The germline gives CDR1 KGHSH, CDR2 LQKENI. There are 15 residues in the CDR3. The ends were cut back, 1 base at V and 6 bases at J, with 14 bases in the middle. The CDR3 DNA reads TGTGCCAGCTCACCACGGAAGGGAGTTTCCGATACGCAGTATTTT. Protein: CASSPRKGVSDTQYF.

The chain employs TRBV7-9 and TRBJ2-7; 8 bases align to TRBD1. With 4 bases clipped from V and 6 bases from J, the junction kept 5 bases outside the gene matches. CDR3 length: 13 residues. Germline V gene lookup returns CDR1 SEHNR and CDR2 FQNEAQ (reference sequence). Here the CDR3 DNA reads TGTGCCAGCAGCTCCTCAGGGGGCAGCGAGCAGTACTTC. The encoded protein is CASSSSGGSEQYF. Using reference TRBV7-9 and TRBJ2-7 for the parts outside the CDR3, the full variable domain is DTGVSQNPRHKITKRGQNVTFRCDPISEHNRLYWYRQTLGQGPEFLTYFQNEAQLEKSRLLSDRFSAERPKGSFSTLEIQRTEQGDSAMYLCASSSSGGSEQYFGPGTRLTVT.

The rearrangement joins TRBV19 to TRBJ2-2; perhaps TRBD2 as D (5 bases). Germline CDR1 is LNHDA and CDR2 is SQIVND (reference sequence). CDR3 length: 14 amino acids. Trimming shortened V by 5 bases and J by 4 bases, and 11 bases separated the two germline ends. Here the CDR3 DNA reads TGTGCCAGTAGTGAGGGTTGGAGCACCGGGGAGCTGTTTTTT. Its protein product is CASSEGWSTGELFF.

The chain couples TRBV7-8 to TRBJ1-6; no clear D gene. From germline, CDR1 is SGHVS and CDR2 FQNEAQ. Trimming removed 8 bases from V and 0 bases from J, with 14 bases in between. This CDR3 spans 16 amino acids. CDR3 in DNA: TGTGCCAGCTCCACCCCGGAGATCTCCTATAATTCACCCCTCCACTTT. Encoded protein: CASSTPEISYNSPLHF.

The rearrangement links TRBV5-6 to TRBJ2-1; tentative D call: TRBD2 (5 bases). Trimming removed 0 bases at V and 7 bases at J, with 8 bases between. CDR3 size: 13 residues. Germline-derived CDR1 and CDR2 are SGHDT and YYEEEE. The CDR3 coding sequence is TGTGCCAGCAGCTTGGCGGGGTGGAATGAGCAGTTCTTC. Translation: CASSLAGWNEQFF. Together with reference TRBV5-6 and TRBJ2-1, the CDR3 gives the full variable domain: DAGVTQSPTHLIKTRGQQVTLRCSPKSGHDTVSWYQQALGQGPQFIFQYYEEEERQRGNFPDRFSGHQFPNYSSELNVNALLLGDSALYLCASSLAGWNEQFFGPGTRLTVL.

The chain combines TRBV6-5 with TRBJ2-2, with 11 bases matching TRBD1. Germline CDR1 reads MNHEY; CDR2 reads SVGAGI. This CDR3 region has 15 residues. Trimming took 7 bases from V and 4 from J; bases not matched to a gene: 5. CDR3 protein: CASTSGQGVTGELFF. CDR3 bases: TGTGCCAGCACCTCGGGACAGGGGGTCACCGGGGAGCTGTTTTTT.

With respect to this clone: The sample contains more than one DNA sequence encoding this CDR3. The chain couples TRBV6-5 to TRBJ1-3; D call uncertain. The CDR3 spans 13 residues. CDR1 and CDR2 from the germline V gene are MNHEY and SVGAGI. V was trimmed by 0 bases and J by 4 bases, leaving 4 bases between them. The CDR3 loop reads CASSYSRGNTIYF. CDR3 bases: TGTGCCAGCAGTTACTCGAGAGGAAACACCATATATTTT.

The gene calls are TRBV10-1 and TRBJ2-7; D perhaps matches TRBD2 (5 bases). This CDR3 has 15 residues. Between the trimmed V and J ends, which lost 3 bases and 0 bases, there was a span of 12 bases. The V gene's germline CDR1 is WNHNN and CDR2 SYGVQD (reference sequence). The CDR3 DNA reads as TGCGCCAGCAGTGAAGGCCTAGCACCCTCCTACGAGCAGTACTTC. Translating it yields CASSEGLAPSYEQYF.

The gene calls are TRBV6-5 and TRBJ2-1; tentatively, D is TRBD2 (7 bases). Looked up from germline, CDR1 is MNHEY and CDR2 is SVGAGI. Trimming left V 5 bases short and J 5 bases short, with 13 bases between. The CDR3 runs 14 residues. CDR3 loop: CASSPGGTNNEQFF. CDR3 coding DNA: TGTGCCAGCAGTCCCGGGGGGACAAACAATGAGCAGTTCTTC.

The chain joins TRBV19 to TRBJ2-3; TRBD2 might be the D (6 bases). Germline lookup yields CDR1 LNHDA and CDR2 SQIVND (reference sequence). V was trimmed by 6 bases and J by 8 bases, leaving 21 bases between them. This CDR3 has 15 amino acids. CDR3 sequence reads: CASSLGVGGRSTQYF. The CDR3 DNA reads as TGTGCCAGTAGCCTCGGCGTCGGGGGTCGTTCTACGCAGTATTTT.

This chain joins TRBV18 and TRBJ1-4; D unclear. The CDR3 extends over 20 amino acids. The V end was cut by 6 bases, the J end by 0 bases, with 26 bases between. CDR1 is KGHSH and CDR2 is LQKENI in the germline V gene. CDR3 DNA sequence: TGTGCCAGCTCGCGAACTGGACTTCCCTTACGATACGCAACTAATGAAAAACTGTTTTTT. Translating gives CASSRTGLPLRYATNEKLFF.

The J gene is TRBJ2-5, the V gene TRBV7-9; TRBD2 aligns across 11 bases. The CDR3 is 16 amino acids. The V gene's germline CDR1 is SEHNR and CDR2 FQNEAQ (reference sequence). With V trimmed by 6 bases and J by 4 bases, 10 bases remained unmatched. CDR3 in amino acids: CASSQGLAVNGETQYF. In nucleotides, the CDR3 is TGTGCCAGCAGTCAGGGACTAGCGGTCAATGGAGAGACCCAGTACTTC.